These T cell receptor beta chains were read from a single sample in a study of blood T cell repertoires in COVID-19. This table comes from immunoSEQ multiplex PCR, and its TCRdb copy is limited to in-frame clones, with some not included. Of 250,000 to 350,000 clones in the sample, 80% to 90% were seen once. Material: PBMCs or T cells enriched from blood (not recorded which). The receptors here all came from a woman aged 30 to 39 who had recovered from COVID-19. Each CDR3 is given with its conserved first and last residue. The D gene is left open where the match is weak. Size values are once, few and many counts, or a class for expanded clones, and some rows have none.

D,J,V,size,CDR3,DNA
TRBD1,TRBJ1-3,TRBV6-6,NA,CASSPATGGGSGNTIYF,TGTGCCAGCAGTCCCGCTACAGGGGGAGGCTCTGGAAACACCATATATTTT
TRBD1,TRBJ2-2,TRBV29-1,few,CSARRTGMGPGELFF,TGCAGCGCCAGGAGGACAGGGATGGGACCCGGGGAGCTGTTTTTT
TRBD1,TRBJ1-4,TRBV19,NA,CASSNTRQGTNEKLFF,TGTGCCAGTAGTAACACGCGACAGGGAACTAATGAAAAACTGTTTTTT
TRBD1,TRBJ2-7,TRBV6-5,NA,CASSYSAGTGNYEQYF,TGTGCCAGCAGTTACTCCGCCGGGACAGGGAATTACGAGCAGTACTTC
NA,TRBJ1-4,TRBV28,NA,CASSLSGIPSEKLFF,TGTGCCAGCAGTTTGTCAGGGATCCCATCAGAAAAACTGTTTTTT
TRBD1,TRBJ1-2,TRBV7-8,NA,CASSRSDREGGYTF,TGTGCCAGCAGCCGGAGCGACAGGGAAGGCGGCTACACCTTC
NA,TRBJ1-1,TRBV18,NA,CASSLDPGMNTEAFF,TGTGCCAGCTCACTGGACCCGGGGATGAACACTGAAGCTTTCTTT
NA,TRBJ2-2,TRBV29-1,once,CSVVLGHANTGELFF,TGCAGCGTTGTGCTTGGACACGCGAACACCGGGGAGCTGTTTTTT
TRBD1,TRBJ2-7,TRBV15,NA,CATSRDTGGYEQYF,TGTGCCACCAGCAGAGATACAGGGGGATACGAGCAGTACTTC
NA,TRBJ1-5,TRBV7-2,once,CASSPEVRQPQHF,TGTGCCAGCAGCCCTGAGGTACGTCAGCCCCAGCATTTT
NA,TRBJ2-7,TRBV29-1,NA,CSARLRPDYEQYF,TGCAGCGCGAGACTGCGTCCCGACTACGAGCAGTACTTC
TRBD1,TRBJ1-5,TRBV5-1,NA,CASSQTGRDQPQHF,TGCGCCAGCAGCCAGACAGGGAGAGATCAGCCCCAGCATTTT
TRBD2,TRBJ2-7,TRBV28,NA,CASSTGLEYEQYF,TGTGCCAGCAGTACGGGACTAGAGTACGAGCAGTACTTC
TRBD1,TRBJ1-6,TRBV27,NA,CASSIETGGSYNSPLHF,TGTGCCAGCAGTATCGAAACAGGGGGCTCCTATAATTCACCCCTCCACTTT
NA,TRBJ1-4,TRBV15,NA,CATSGPGDATNEKLFF,TGTGCCACCAGCGGCCCGGGGGATGCAACTAATGAAAAACTGTTTTTT
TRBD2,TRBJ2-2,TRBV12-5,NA,CASGLVENAGGPPGELFF,TGTGCTAGTGGTTTGGTAGAAAATGCGGGGGGGCCTCCCGGGGAGCTGTTTTTT
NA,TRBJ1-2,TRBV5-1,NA,CASSPRPTPGYGYTF,TGCGCCAGCAGCCCGCGACCTACGCCGGGGTATGGCTACACCTTC
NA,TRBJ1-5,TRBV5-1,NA,CASSFRGSQPQHF,TGCGCCAGCAGCTTCCGGGGGTCCCAGCCCCAGCATTTT
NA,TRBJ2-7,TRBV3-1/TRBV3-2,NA,CASSGQPSYEQYF,TGTGCCAGCAGCGGTCAACCGAGCTACGAGCAGTACTTC
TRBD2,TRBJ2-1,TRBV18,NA,CASSYEGLASGNEQFF,TGTGCCAGCTCGTACGAGGGACTAGCTTCCGGCAATGAGCAGTTCTTC
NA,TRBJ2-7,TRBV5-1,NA,CASSLTGTPSSYEQYF,TGCGCCAGCAGCTTAACCGGGACACCGAGCTCCTACGAGCAGTACTTC
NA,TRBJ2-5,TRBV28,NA,CASSFPRDIQETQYF,TGTGCCAGCAGTTTTCCCCGGGACATACAAGAGACCCAGTACTTC
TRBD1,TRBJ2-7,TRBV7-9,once,CASSLETGFEEQYF,TGTGCCAGCAGCTTAGAGACAGGGTTCGAAGAGCAGTACTTC
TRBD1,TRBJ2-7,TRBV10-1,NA,CASSRTGAFYEQYF,TGCGCCAGCAGCCGGACAGGGGCGTTTTACGAGCAGTACTTC
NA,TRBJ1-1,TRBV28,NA,CASSLSGGVTEAFF,TGTGCCAGCAGTTTATCGGGGGGAGTCACTGAAGCTTTCTTT
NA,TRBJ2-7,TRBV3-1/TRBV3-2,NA,CASSQVVAGSLYEQYF,TGTGCCAGCAGCCAAGTGGTGGCAGGGTCCCTCTACGAGCAGTACTTC
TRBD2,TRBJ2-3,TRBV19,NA,CASSPETSGITDTQYF,TGTGCCAGTAGTCCCGAAACTAGCGGAATCACAGATACGCAGTATTTT
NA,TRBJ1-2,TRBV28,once,CASAFEDEEYGYTF,TGTGCCAGCGCCTTTGAAGACGAGGAGTATGGCTACACCTTC
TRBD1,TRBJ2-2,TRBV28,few,CASSRIGTGTGELFF,TGTGCCAGCAGTAGAATCGGGACAGGGACCGGGGAGCTGTTTTTT
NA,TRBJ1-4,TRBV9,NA,CASSVAGGTSNEKLFF,TGTGCCAGCAGCGTAGCCGGGGGGACAAGTAATGAAAAACTGTTTTTT
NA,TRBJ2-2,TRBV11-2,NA,CASSSRRDINTGELFF,TGTGCCAGCAGCTCACGCAGGGACATCAACACCGGGGAGCTGTTTTTT
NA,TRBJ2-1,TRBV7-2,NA,CASSPQAGSYNEQFF,TGTGCCAGCAGCCCGCAGGCAGGCTCCTACAATGAGCAGTTCTTC
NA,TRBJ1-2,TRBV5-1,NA,CASSLGRNGYTF,TGCGCCAGCAGCTTGGGTAGAAATGGCTACACCTTC
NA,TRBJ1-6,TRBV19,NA,CASSITLGQSNSPLHF,TGTGCCAGTAGTATTACCCTCGGACAAAGTAATTCACCCCTCCACTTT
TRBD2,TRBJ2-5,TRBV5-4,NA,CAPGLAGGETQYF,TGTGCCCCCGGACTAGCGGGAGGAGAGACCCAGTACTTC
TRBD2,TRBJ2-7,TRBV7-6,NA,CASSLTSGVLEQYF,TGTGCCAGCAGCTTAACTAGCGGGGTTCTCGAGCAGTACTTC
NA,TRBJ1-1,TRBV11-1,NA,CASSSEGGVYTEAFF,TGTGCCAGCAGCTCCGAAGGGGGGGTTTACACTGAAGCTTTCTTT
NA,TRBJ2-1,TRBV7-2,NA,CASSHQVDSSYNEQFF,TGTGCCAGCAGCCACCAAGTGGACAGCTCCTACAATGAGCAGTTCTTC
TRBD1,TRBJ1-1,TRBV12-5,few,CASTGQGYTEAFF,TGTGCTAGTACGGGACAGGGCTACACTGAAGCTTTCTTT